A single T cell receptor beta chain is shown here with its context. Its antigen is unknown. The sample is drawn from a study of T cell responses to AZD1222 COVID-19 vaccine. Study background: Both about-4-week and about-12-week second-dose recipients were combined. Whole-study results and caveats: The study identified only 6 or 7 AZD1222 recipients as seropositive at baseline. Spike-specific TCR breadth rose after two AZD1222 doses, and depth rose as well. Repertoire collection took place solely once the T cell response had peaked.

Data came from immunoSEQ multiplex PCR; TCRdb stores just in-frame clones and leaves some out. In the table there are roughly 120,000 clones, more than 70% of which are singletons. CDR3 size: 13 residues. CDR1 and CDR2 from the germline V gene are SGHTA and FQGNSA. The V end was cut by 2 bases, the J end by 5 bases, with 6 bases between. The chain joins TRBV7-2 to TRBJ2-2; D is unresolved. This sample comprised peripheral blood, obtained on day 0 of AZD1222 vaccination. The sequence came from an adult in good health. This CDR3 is CASSLMMTGELFF. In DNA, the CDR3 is TGTGCCAGCAGCTTAATGATGACCGGGGAGCTGTTTTTT.